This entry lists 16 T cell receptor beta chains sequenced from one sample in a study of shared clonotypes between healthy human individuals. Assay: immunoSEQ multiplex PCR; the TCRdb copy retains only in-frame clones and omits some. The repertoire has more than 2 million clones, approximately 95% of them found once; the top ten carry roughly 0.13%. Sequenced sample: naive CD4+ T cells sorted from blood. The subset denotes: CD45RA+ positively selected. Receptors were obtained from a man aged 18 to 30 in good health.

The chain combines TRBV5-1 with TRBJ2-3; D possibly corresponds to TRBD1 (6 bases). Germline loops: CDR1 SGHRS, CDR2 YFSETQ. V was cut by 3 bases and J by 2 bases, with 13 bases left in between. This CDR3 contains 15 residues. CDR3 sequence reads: CASSSMRGSTDTQYF. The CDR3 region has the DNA TGCGCCAGCAGCTCCATGAGGGGGTCCACAGATACGCAGTATTTT. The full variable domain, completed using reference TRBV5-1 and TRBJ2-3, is KAGVTQTPRYLIKTRGQQVTLSCSPISGHRSVSWYQQTPGQGLQFLFEYFSETQRNKGNFPGRFSGRQFSNSRSEMNVSTLELGDSALYLCASSSMRGSTDTQYFGPGTRLTVL.

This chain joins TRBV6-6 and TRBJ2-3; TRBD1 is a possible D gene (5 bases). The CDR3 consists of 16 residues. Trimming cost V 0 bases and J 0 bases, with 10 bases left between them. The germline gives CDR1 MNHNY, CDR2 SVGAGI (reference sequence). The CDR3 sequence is CASSYSYRSSTDTQYF. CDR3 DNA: TGTGCCAGCAGTTACTCGTACAGGTCAAGCACAGATACGCAGTATTTT.

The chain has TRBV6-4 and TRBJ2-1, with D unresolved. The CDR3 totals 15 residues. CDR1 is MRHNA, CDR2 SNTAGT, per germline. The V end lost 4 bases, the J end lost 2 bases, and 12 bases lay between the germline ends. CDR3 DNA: TGTGCCAGCAGTGCTAAGGGAAGCGCCTACAATGAGCAGTTCTTC. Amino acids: CASSAKGSAYNEQFF.

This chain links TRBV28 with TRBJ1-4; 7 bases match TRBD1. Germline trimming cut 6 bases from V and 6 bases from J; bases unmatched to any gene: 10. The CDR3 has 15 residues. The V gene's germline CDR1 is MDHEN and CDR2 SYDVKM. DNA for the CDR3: TGTGCCAGCAGGATCGAAGGGGGCGCGGATGAAAAACTGTTTTTT. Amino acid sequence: CASRIEGGADEKLFF.

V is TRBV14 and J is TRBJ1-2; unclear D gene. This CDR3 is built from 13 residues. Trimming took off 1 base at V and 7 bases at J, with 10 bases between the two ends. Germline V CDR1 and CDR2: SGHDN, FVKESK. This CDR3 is CASSQGLLGGYTF. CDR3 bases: TGTGCCAGCAGCCAAGGGCTATTAGGTGGCTACACCTTC.

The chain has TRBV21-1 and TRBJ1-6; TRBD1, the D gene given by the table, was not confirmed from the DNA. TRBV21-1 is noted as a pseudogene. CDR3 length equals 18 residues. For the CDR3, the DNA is TGTGCCAGCAGCGCTACCGGACAGGGGAGCTCCTATAATTCACCCCTCCACTTT. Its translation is CASSATGQGSSYNSPLHF.

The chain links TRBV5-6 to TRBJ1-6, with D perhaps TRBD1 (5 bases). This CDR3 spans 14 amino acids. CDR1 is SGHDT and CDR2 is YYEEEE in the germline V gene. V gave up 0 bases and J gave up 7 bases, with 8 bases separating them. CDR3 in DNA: TGTGCCAGCAGCTTGGCGGCAGGGAATTCACCCCTCCACTTT. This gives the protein CASSLAAGNSPLHF.

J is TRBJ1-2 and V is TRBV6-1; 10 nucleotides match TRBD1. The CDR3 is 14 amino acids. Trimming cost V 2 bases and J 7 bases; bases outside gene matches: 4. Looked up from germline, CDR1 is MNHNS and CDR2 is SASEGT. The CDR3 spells CASSEPGQGSGYTF. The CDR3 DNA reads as TGTGCCAGCAGTGAACCGGGACAGGGGTCTGGCTACACCTTC.

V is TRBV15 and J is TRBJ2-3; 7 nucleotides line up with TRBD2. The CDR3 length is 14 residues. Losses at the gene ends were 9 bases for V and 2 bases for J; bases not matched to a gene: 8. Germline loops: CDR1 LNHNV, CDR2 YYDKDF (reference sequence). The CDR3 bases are TGTGCCACTGCGGGGCGGGGGACCACAGATACGCAGTATTTT. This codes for CATAGRGTTDTQYF.

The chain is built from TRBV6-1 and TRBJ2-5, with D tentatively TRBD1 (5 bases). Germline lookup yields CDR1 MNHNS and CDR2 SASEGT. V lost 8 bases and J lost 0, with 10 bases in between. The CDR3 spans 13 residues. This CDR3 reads CASGRQYQETQYF. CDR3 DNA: TGTGCCAGCGGACGACAGTACCAAGAGACCCAGTACTTC.

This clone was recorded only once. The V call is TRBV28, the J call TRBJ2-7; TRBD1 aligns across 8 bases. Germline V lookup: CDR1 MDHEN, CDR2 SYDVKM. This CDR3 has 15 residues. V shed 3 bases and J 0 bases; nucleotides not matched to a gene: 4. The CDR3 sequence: CASSFPDRDSYEQYF. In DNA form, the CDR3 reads TGTGCCAGCAGTTTCCCGGACAGGGACTCCTACGAGCAGTACTTC.

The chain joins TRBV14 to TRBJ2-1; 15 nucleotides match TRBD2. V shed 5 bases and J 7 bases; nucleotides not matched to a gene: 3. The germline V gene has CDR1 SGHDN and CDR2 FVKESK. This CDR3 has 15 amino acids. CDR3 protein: CASSGLAGGLNEQFF. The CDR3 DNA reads TGTGCCAGCAGCGGACTAGCGGGAGGGCTTAATGAGCAGTTCTTC. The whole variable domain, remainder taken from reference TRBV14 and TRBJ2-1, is EAGVTQFPSHSVIEKGQTVTLRCDPISGHDNLYWYRRVMGKEIKFLLHFVKESKQDESGMPNNRFLAERTGGTYSTLKVQPAELEDSGVYFCASSGLAGGLNEQFFGPGTRLTVL.

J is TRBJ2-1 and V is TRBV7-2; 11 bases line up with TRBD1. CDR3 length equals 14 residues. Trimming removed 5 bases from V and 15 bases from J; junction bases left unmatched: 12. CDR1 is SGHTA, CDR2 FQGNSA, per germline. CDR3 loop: CASSLGQGASRRFF. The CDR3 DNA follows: TGTGCCAGCAGCCTCGGACAGGGGGCGAGCAGGCGGTTCTTC.

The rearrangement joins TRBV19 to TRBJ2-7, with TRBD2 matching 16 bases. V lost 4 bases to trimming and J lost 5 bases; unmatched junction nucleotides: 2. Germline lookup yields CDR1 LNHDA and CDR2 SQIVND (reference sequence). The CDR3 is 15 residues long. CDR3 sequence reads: CASSTGLAGGNEQYF. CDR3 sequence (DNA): TGTGCCAGTAGTACGGGACTAGCGGGAGGGAACGAGCAGTACTTC.

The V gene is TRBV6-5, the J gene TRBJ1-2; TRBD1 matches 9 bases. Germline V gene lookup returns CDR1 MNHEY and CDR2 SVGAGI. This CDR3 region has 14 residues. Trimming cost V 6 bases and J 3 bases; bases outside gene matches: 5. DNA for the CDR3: TGTGCCAGCAGCGACCGGGACAGGGACTATGGCTACACCTTC. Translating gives CASSDRDRDYGYTF.

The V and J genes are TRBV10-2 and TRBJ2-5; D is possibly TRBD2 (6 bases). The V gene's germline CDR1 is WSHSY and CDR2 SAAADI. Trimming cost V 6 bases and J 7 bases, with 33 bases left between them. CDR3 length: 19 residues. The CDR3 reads CASSRVGLAKTSPGVTQYF. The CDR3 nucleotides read TGCGCCAGCAGCAGGGTGGGGCTAGCGAAGACCTCTCCGGGGGTGACCCAGTACTTC.